The clone carrying this T cell receptor (beta chain) was counted at least ten times. Antigen specificity is unknown. TCRdb re-analysed the reads in MiXCR, keeping a single row per CDR3 protein. This sample has roughly 250,000 distinct CDR3 sequences, with over 9% found just once. The data derive from a study of T cell repertoires in cytomegalovirus infection. Study overall: From public TCR beta signatures came an indication of both CMV infection and matching HLA type.

Study-wide points: Of the TCR beta families, the public ones yielded a cumulative frequency that identified carriers of CMV plus the relevant HLA. HLA-C-restricted CMV clonotypes gave the most frequent clonotype in two of eight donors.

This TCR was recovered from a human donor in good health (CMV status not recorded). Some clones in this sample may be carry-over from other donors' samples. Sample: PBMCs.

CDR3 nucleotide sequence: TGCAGTGCTAGAGAAACCGCCGGACTGAAGGAGACCCAGTACTTC. It translates to CSARETAGLKETQYF. V and J are TRBV20-1 and TRBJ2-5; tentative D call: TRBD2 (5 bases). CDR3 length: 15 amino acids. V lost 0 bases and J lost 5, with 16 bases in between. Germline CDR1 and CDR2: DFQATT and SNEGSKA (reference sequence).